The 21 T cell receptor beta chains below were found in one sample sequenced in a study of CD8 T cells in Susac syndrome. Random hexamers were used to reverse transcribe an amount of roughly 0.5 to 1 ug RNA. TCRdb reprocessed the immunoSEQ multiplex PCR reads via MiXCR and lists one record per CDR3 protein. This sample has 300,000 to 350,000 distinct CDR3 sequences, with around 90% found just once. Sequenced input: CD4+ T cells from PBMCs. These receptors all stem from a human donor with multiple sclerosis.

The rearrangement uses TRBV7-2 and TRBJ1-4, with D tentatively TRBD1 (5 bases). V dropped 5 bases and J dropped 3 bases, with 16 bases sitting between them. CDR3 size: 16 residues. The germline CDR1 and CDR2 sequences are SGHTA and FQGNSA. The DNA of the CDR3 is TGTGCCAGCAGCATACCACGGGGGGGGGCTAATGAAAAACTGTTTTTT. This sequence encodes CASSIPRGGANEKLFF.

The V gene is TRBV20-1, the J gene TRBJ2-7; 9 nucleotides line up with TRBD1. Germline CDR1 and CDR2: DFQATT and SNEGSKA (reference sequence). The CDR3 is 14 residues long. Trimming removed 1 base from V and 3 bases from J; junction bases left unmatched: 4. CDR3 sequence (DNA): TGCAGTGCTAGAGTCTGGACAGGGGACTACGAGCAGTACTTC. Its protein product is CSARVWTGDYEQYF.

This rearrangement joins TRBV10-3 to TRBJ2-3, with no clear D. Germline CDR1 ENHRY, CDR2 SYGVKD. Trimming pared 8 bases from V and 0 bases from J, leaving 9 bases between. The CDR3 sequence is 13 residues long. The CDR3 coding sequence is TGTGCCATCGGTTCCTCTAGCACAGATACGCAGTATTTT. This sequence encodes CAIGSSSTDTQYF.

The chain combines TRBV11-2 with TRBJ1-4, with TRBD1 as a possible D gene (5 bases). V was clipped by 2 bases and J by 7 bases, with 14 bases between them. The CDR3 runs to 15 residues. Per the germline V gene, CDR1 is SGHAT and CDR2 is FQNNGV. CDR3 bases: TGTGCCAGCAGCTTACCGGGGGGGGTCGTTGAAAAACTGTTTTTT. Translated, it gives CASSLPGGVVEKLFF.

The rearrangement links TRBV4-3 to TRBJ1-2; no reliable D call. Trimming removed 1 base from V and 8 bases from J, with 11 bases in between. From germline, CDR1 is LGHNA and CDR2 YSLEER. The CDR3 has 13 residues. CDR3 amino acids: CASSQASGKGYTF. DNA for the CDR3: TGCGCCAGCAGCCAAGCCTCAGGAAAGGGCTACACCTTC.

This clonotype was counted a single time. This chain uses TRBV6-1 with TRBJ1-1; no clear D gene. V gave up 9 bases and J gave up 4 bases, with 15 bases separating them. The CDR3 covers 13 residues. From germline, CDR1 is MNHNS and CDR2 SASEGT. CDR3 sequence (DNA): TGTGCCAGTATCAAAGCTCTGATCACTGAAGCTTTCTTT. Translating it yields CASIKALITEAFF.

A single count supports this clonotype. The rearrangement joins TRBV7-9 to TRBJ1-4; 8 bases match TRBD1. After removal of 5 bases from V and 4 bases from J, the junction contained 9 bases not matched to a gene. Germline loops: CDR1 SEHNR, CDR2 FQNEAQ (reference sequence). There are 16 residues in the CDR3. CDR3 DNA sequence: TGTGCCAGCAGCCCATCCACAGGGGGTGGTAATGAAAAACTGTTTTTT. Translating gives CASSPSTGGGNEKLFF.

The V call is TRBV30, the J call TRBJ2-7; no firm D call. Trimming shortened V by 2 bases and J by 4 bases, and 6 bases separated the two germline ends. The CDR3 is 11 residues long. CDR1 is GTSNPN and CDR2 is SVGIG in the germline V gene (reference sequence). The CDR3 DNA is TGTGCCTGGAGTTTTGATTACGAGCAGTACTTC. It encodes CAWSFDYEQYF.

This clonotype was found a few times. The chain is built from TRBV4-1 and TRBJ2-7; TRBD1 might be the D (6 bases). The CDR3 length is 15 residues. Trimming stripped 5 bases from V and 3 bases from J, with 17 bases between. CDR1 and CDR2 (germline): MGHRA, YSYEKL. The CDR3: CASSVRTVGSYEQYF. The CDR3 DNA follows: TGCGCCAGCAGCGTCCGGACAGTGGGGAGCTACGAGCAGTACTTC.

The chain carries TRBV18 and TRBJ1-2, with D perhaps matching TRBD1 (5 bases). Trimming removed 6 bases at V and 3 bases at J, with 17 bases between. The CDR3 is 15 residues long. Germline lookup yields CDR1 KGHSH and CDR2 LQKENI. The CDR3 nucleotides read TGTGCCAGCTCTATCCGACAGTTAGAGGACTATGGCTACACCTTC. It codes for CASSIRQLEDYGYTF.

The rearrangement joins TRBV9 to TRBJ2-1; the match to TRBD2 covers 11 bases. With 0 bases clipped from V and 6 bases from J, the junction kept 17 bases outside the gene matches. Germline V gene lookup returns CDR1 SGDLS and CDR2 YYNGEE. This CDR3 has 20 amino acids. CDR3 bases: TGTGCCAGCAGCGTAGCTACGGTCGTTACTAGCGGGAGTTTGCTCAATGAGCAGTTCTTC. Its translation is CASSVATVVTSGSLLNEQFF.

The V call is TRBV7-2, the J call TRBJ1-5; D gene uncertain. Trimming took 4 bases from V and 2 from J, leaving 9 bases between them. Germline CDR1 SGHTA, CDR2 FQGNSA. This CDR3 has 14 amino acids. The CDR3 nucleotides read TGTGCCAGCAGCTACCTCAACGGCAATCAGCCCCAGCATTTT. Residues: CASSYLNGNQPQHF.

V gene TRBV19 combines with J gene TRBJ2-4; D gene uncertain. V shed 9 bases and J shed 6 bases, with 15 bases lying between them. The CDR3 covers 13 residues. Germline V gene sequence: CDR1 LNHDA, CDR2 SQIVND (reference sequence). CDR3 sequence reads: CASQPGYSNIQYF. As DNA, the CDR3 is TGTGCCAGCCAACCAGGTTACTCAAACATTCAGTACTTC.

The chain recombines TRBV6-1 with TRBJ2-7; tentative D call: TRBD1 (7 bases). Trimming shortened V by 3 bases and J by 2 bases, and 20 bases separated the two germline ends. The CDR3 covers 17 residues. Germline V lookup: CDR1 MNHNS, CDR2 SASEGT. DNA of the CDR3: TGTGCCAGCAGTGAGCGGGAATACAGGGGACCTACCTACGAGCAGTACTTC. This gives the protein CASSEREYRGPTYEQYF.

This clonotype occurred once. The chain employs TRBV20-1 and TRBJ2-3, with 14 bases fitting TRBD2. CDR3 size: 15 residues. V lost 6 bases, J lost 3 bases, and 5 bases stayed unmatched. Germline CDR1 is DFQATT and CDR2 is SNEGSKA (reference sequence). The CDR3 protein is CSASGLAGETDTQYF. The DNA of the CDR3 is TGCAGTGCCTCGGGACTAGCGGGAGAGACAGATACGCAGTATTTT.

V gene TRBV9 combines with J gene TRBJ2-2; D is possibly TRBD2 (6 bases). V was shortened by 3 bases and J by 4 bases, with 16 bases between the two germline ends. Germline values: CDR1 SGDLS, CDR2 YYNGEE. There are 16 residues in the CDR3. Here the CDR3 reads CASSARGGSGTGELFF. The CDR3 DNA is TGTGCCAGCAGCGCCCGCGGCGGTAGCGGCACCGGGGAGCTGTTTTTT.

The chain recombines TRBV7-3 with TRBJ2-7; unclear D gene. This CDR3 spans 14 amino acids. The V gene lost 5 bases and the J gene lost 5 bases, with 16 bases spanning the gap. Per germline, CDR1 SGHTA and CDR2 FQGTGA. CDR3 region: CASSPSSSFNEQYF. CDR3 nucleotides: TGTGCCAGCAGCCCCTCCTCCAGTTTTAACGAGCAGTACTTC.

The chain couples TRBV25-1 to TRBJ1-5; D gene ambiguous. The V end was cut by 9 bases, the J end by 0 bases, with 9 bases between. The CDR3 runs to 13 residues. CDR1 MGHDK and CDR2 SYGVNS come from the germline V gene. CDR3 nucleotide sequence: TGTGCCAGTAGAGGCAATAGCAATCAGCCCCAGCATTTT. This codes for CASRGNSNQPQHF.

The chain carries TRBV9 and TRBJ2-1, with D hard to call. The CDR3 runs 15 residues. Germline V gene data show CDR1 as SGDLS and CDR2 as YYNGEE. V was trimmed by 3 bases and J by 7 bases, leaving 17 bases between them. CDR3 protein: CASSATSKVENEQFF. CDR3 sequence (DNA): TGTGCCAGCAGCGCAACTTCCAAGGTGGAGAATGAGCAGTTCTTC.

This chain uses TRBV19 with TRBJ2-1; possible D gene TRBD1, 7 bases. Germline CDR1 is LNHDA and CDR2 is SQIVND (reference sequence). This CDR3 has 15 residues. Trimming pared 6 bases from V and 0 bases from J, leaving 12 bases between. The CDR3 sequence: CASREGASSYNEQFF. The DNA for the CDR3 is TGTGCCAGTAGGGAGGGGGCAAGCTCCTACAATGAGCAGTTCTTC.

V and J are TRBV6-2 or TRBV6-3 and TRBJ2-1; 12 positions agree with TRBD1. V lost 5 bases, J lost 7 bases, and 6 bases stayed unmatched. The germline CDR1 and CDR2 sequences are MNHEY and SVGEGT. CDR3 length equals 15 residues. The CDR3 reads CASSPGTGGRNEQFF. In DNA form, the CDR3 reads TGTGCCAGCAGTCCCGGGACAGGGGGCAGGAATGAGCAGTTCTTC.